This T cell receptor (beta chain) was captured in a study of T cell changes during pregnancy in multiple sclerosis. Clones were read by immunoSEQ multiplex PCR, and TCRdb kept only the in-frame ones, dropping some. The sample lists about 47,000 clones; approximately 92% were seen once. Sequencing was performed on CD8+ T cells from peripheral blood mononuclear cells, taken in the second trimester of pregnancy. The receptor was derived from a female donor with multiple sclerosis, enrolled in a pregnancy study.

The CDR3 sequence: CASGTGRHNEQFF. The CDR3 coding sequence is TGTGCCAGTGGGACAGGGCGGCACAATGAGCAGTTCTTC. The chain joins TRBV19 to TRBJ2-1, with TRBD1 identical over 9 bases. The J segment lost 5 bases and the V segment lost 8 bases, leaving 4 bases of the junction unmatched. The germline V gene has CDR1 LNHDA and CDR2 SQIVND (reference sequence). The CDR3 has 13 amino acids.